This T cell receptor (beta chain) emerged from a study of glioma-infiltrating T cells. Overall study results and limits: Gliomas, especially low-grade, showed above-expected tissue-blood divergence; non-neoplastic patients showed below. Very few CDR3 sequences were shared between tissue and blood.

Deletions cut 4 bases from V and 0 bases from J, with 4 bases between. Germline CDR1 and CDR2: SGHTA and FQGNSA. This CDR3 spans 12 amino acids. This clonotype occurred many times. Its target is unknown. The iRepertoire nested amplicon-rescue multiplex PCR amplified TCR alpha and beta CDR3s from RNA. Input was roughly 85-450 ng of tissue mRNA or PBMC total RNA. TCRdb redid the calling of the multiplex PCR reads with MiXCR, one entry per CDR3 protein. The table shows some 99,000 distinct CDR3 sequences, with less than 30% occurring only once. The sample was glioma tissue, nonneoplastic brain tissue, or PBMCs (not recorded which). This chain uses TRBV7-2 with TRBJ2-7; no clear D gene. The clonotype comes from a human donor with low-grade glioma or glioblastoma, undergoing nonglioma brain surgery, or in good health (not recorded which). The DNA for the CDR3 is TGTGCCAGCAGCTCGACCTCCTACGAGCAGTACTTC. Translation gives CASSSTSYEQYF.